These 2 T cell receptor beta chains were sequenced from one sample in a study of blood T cell repertoires in COVID-19. TCRdb's table, derived via immunoSEQ multiplex PCR, lists solely in-frame clones and lacks some. The table has approximately 220,000 clones, 70% to 90% seen once. The sequenced sample consisted of peripheral blood. Source of these receptors: a man between 45 and 60 years old with acute or convalescent COVID-19.

The CDR3: CASSLPPGQGERGYTF. CDR3 coding DNA: TGTGCCAGCAGCTTACCCCCTGGACAGGGTGAGCGTGGCTACACCTTC. This chain connects TRBV7-9 to TRBJ1-2, with 8 bases identical to TRBD1. Germline CDR1 and CDR2: SEHNR and FQNEAQ (reference sequence). V shed 2 bases and J 7 bases; nucleotides not matched to a gene: 12. CDR3 size: 16 residues.

This chain links TRBV6-5 with TRBJ1-1; a possible D gene is TRBD1 (5 bases). The V and J ends lost 11 bases and 10 bases respectively, with 23 bases between them. CDR3 length equals 13 residues. Germline lookup yields CDR1 MNHEY and CDR2 SVGAGI. CDR3 bases: TGTGCCCTACAGGCCCAGTTTATGAGTTTAGCTTTCTTT. This sequence encodes CALQAQFMSLAFF.